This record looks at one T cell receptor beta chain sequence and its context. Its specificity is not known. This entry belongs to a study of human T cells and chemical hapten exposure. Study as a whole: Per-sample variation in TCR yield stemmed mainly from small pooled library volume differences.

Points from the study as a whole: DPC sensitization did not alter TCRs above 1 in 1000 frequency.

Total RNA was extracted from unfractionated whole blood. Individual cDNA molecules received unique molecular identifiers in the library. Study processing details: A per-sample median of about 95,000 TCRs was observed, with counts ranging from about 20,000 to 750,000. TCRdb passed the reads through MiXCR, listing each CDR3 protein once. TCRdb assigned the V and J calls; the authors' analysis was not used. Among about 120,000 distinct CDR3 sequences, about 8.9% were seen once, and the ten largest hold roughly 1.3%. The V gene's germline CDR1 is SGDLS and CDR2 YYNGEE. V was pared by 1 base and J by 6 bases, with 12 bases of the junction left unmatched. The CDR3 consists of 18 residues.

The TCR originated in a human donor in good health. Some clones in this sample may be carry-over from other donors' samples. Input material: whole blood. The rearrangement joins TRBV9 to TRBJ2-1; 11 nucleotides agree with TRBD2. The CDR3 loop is CASSVRRLPSGGSNEQFF. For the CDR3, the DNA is TGTGCCAGCAGCGTACGAAGACTCCCTAGCGGGGGGTCCAATGAGCAGTTCTTC. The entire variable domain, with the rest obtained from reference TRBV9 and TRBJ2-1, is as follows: DSGVTQTPKHLITATGQRVTLRCSPRSGDLSVYWYQQSLDQGLQFLIQYYNGEERAKGNILERFSAQQFPDLHSELNLSSLELGDSALYFCASSVRRLPSGGSNEQFFGPGTRLTVL.